The 9 T cell receptor beta chains presented below share a single source sample, sequenced in a study of T cell clonality in common variable immunodeficiency. These receptors have no identified antigens. Study-wide results and limits: Common variable immunodeficiency TCR beta sequences reportedly had fewer deletions and N-nucleotide insertions.

Produced via immunoSEQ multiplex PCR; TCRdb's table is partial and in-frame only. This sample comprises roughly 42,000 clones, none seen once only. Sequenced input: peripheral blood mononuclear cells. All receptors derive from a human donor with common variable immunodeficiency.

Only a few counts were recorded for this clone. The read terminates 3 residues before the CDR3 end, so the remaining end is supplied by the germline J gene. The chain is built from TRBV6-1 and TRBJ1-1; D is possibly TRBD1 (6 bases). This CDR3 is 13 amino acids long. Between the trimmed V and J ends, which lost 4 bases and 0 bases, there was a span of 6 bases. The germline V gene encodes CDR1 MNHNS and CDR2 SASEGT. CDR3 residues: CASSGTVNTEAFF. CDR3 DNA (partial): TGTGCCAGCAGTGGGACAGTGAACACTGAA.

This clone has a count of ten or more. Sequencing ends 3 residues short of the CDR3 end; the germline J gene provides the rest. This chain uses TRBV2 with TRBJ2-1, with 9 nucleotides matching TRBD1. Germline V gene lookup returns CDR1 SNHLY and CDR2 FYNNEI. Trimming cost V 6 bases and J 5 bases; bases outside gene matches: 5. This CDR3 has 14 amino acids. CDR3 region: CASRRDRVNNEQFF. The sequenced part of the CDR3 DNA is TGTGCCAGCAGGCGGGACAGGGTAAACAATGAG.

This clone was detected ten times or more. The sequence runs out 3 residues before the end of the CDR3; the remainder is reconstructed from the germline J gene. The chain employs TRBV20-1 and TRBJ2-3; 10 nucleotides line up with TRBD2. The CDR3 spans 15 residues. The germline V gene has CDR1 DFQATT and CDR2 SNEGSKA (reference sequence). Trimming at V came to 6 bases and at J to 4 bases, leaving 10 bases not matched to a gene. The CDR3 loop is CSAPRASGSADTQYF. The part of the CDR3 DNA that was read is TGCAGTGCCCCACGAGCTAGCGGGAGTGCAGATACG.

This clone has at least ten counts. The CDR3 end lies 3 residues beyond the end of the read and is filled in from the germline J gene. The chain links TRBV7-8 to TRBJ2-5, with D possibly matching TRBD1 (5 bases). CDR3 length: 14 residues. In germline, CDR1 is SGHVS, CDR2 FQNEAQ. The V and J ends lost 5 bases and 7 bases respectively, with 17 bases between them. The sequenced CDR3 bases are TGTGCCAGCAGCAAAGACAGTTACGGCTGGACC. Translated: CASSKDSYGWT. The CDR3 in full is CASSKDSYGWTQYF. Filled out from reference TRBV7-8 and TRBJ2-5, the complete variable domain reads GAGVSQSPRYKVAKRGQDVALRCDPISGHVSLFWYQQALGQGPEFLTYFQNEAQLDKSGLPSDRFFAERPEGSVSTLKIQRTQQEDSAVYLCASSKDSYGWTQYFGPGTRLLVL.

With regard to this clone: Sequencing ends 3 residues short of the CDR3 end; the germline J gene provides the rest. V usage is TRBV7-9 and J usage is TRBJ1-1; D gene uncertain. V lost 1 base and J 0 bases, leaving 9 bases between the germline ends. The germline V gene encodes CDR1 SEHNR and CDR2 FQNEAQ (reference sequence). The CDR3 contains 15 residues. The CDR3 is CASSLGYNMNTEAFF. The sequenced part of the CDR3 DNA is TGTGCCAGCAGCTTAGGGTATAACATGAACACTGAA.

This clone was counted only a few times. Partial CDR3 DNA: TGTGCCAGTAGTATGAGGCTAGCGCTATACAATGAG. Amino acids: CASSMRLALYNE. From start to end, the CDR3 is CASSMRLALYNEQFF. The chain has TRBV19 and TRBJ2-1; TRBD2 might be the D (6 bases). The sequence runs out 3 residues before the end of the CDR3; the remainder is reconstructed from the germline J gene. Germline V gene sequence: CDR1 LNHDA, CDR2 SQIVND (reference sequence). The ends were cut back, 3 bases at V and 4 bases at J, with 13 bases in the middle. The CDR3 contains 15 residues. The complete variable domain, with remaining parts taken from reference TRBV19 and TRBJ2-1, reads DGGITQSPKYLFRKEGQNVTLSCEQNLNHDAMYWYRQDPGQGLRLIYYSQIVNDFQKGDIAEGYSVSREKKESFPLTVTSAQKNPTAFYLCASSMRLALYNEQFFGPGTRLTVL.

This clone was detected many times. Incomplete CDR3 DNA: TGCAGCACCGGACAGGGGACCGGGGAG. It specifies CSTGQGTGE. The full CDR3 protein reads CSTGQGTGELFF. V usage is TRBV29-1 and J usage is TRBJ2-2; 9 bases agree with TRBD1. The read gets to within 3 residues of the CDR3 end, and the germline J gene fills in the rest. Trimming removed 8 bases from V and 5 bases from J; junction bases left unmatched: 3. Germline loops: CDR1 SQVTM, CDR2 ANQGSEA. This CDR3 contains 12 residues.

This clone was counted many times. Read sequence stops 3 residues before the CDR3 end, and the germline J gene provides the missing end. The V call is TRBV6-1, the J call TRBJ2-2, with 11 bases fitting TRBD2. The ends lost 0 bases at V and 6 bases at J; junction bases unmatched: 6. Per the germline V gene, CDR1 is MNHNS and CDR2 is SASEGT. CDR3 length equals 17 residues. CDR3 DNA, as far as it was read: TGTGCCAGCAGTGAAGCGCTAGCGGGAGGACTGGCCGGGGAG. This sequence encodes CASSEALAGGLAGE. The complete CDR3 sequence is CASSEALAGGLAGELFF.

This clone has at least ten counts. The CDR3 extends 3 residues past the end of the read, so its final part is completed from the germline J gene. The rearrangement uses TRBV20-1 and TRBJ2-1, with 11 bases identical to TRBD2. CDR1 DFQATT and CDR2 SNEGSKA come from the germline V gene (reference sequence). The CDR3 contains 14 residues. Trimming at V came to 5 bases and at J to 5 bases, leaving 5 bases not matched to a gene. The CDR3 sequence: CSALSSGRNNEQFF. Incomplete CDR3 DNA: TGCAGTGCTTTATCTAGCGGGAGGAACAATGAG.